The entry that follows covers one T cell receptor beta chain sequence. This clone has a handful of counts. Its recognized antigen is unknown. No much larger clonotype is one base removed from it; base qualities were not supplied. The data originate from a study of shared clonotypes between healthy human individuals (TCRdb year 2020). With regard to the full study: The cohort included a few men and a couple of women between 18 and 49 years of age. The study deeply sequenced blood TCR repertoires of roughly five healthy adults to estimate repertoire size and the extent of clonotype sharing between individuals. To increase sequencing depth and limit assay-specific biases, TCR repertoire library preparation and sequencing were carried out by different laboratories using diverse techniques. Per donor, leukapheresis produced somewhere between about 0.9 and 9.5 billion PBMCs.

The germline V gene (reference sequence) supplies CDR1 LNHDA and CDR2 SQIVND. Including the terminal cysteine and phenylalanine, the CDR3 comprises 13 residues. Left in the record is the CDR3 DNA by itself, 39 bases read in frame from the first base. V sheds 2 bases and J sheds 1 base, leaving 5 bases between their ends. Using the deep immunoSEQ assay, TCR CDR3 regions were amplified from genomic DNA by multiplex PCR. Extracted genomic DNA from each cell subset was spread evenly across all wells of several immunoSEQ 96-well plates, with each plate serving as a replicate. For unsorted PBMC, each replicate PCR was loaded with about 280 ng genomic DNA, equivalent to about 33,000 T cell genomes. Unsorted PBMC genomic DNA was sequenced across ten immunoSEQ deep assay plates. The purified libraries were quantified using a Qubit 3.0 fluorometer, sized with a Bioanalyzer 2100, and then quantified again using the KAPA Library Quantification kit. Every immunoSEQ 96-well plate was sequenced on a separate single-read 150-cycle Illumina NextSeq 550 flow cell. Turning to the authors' computational methods: Because only junctional sequences without quality scores were contained in the immunoSEQ output, filtering matching that applied to full-length reads could not be performed. To assign V/J genes and CDR3, sequences were annotated using PyIR, a Python wrapper for IgBLAST v1.9, with IMGT germline references. Reads were removed for weak V/J assignments (E-value above 1e-6), missing CDR3, stop codons, out-of-frame junctions, or ambiguous translated residues. V3J clonotypes were defined as sequences sharing an identical inferred V gene, J gene, and CDR3 amino acid sequence. Percentage overlap between repertoires was calculated by dividing the number of shared unique clonotypes by the size of the smaller repertoire. RTK rarefaction, the Chao1 estimator, and Recon v2.1 estimates of unobserved clonotypes were used to assess repertoire richness. What TCRdb holds here is the immuneACCESS table cut down to in-frame rearrangements. Part of the clones is not present; checked against another copy, under half of the missing clones reflect an unresolved V gene, and the others are unexplained. That table supplies the V and J calls and clone size; D and trimming were determined from the DNA. This sample holds hundreds of thousands of clones; around three quarters were observed only once. Around 11% of the sample lies in the top ten.

The paper's findings and limits, for the study overall: Pairwise subsampling indicated that sequencing depth was expected to affect the degree of clonotype sharing among donors. The small number of donors limited the genetic and exposure-history diversity represented. Sampling was limited to blood, and TCR repertoires in tissue likely differ from TCR repertoires in blood.

Healthy HIV-negative adults with no recently reported acute infections or vaccinations were included as donors. Only Caucasian adults living in Nashville, Tennessee, USA were represented among the donors. For unsorted samples, tens of millions of PBMCs were counted, and genomic DNA was extracted using the QIAamp DNA Blood Mini kit. After blood collection by leukapheresis, PBMCs were isolated using Ficoll-Histopaque density gradient centrifugation and then cryopreserved in the vapor phase of liquid nitrogen. The chain is encoded by TRBV19 joined to TRBJ1-1; no D gene is confidently identified. This TCR was recovered from a middle-aged woman in good health. Some clones in this sample may be carry-over from other donors' samples. Sequencing was done on a sample of PBMCs. This receptor carries the CDR3 CASSISQNTEAFF. The DNA is as follows: TGTGCCAGTAGTATAAGCCAGAACACTGAAGCTTTCTTT. Joined to the reference TRBV19 and TRBJ1-1 proteins, this CDR3 gives the full variable domain: DGGITQSPKYLFRKEGQNVTLSCEQNLNHDAMYWYRQDPGQGLRLIYYSQIVNDFQKGDIAEGYSVSREKKESFPLTVTSAQKNPTAFYLCASSISQNTEAFFGQGTRLTVV.